Following are 20 T cell receptor beta chains from one sample sequenced in a study of blood T cells in healthy people across ages. Using a J-beta primer mix together with a sample-barcoded 5' primer, a second PCR was run for roughly 7 to 12 cycles. TCRdb independently ran MiXCR on the 5' RACE reads; one entry per CDR3 protein. Here the sample spans about 1.7 million distinct CDR3 sequences, 28% being singletons. Material: blood. Receptors originate from a woman aged 25 to 39 in good health.

This clonotype was counted ten times or more. V is TRBV5-1 and J is TRBJ2-1, with 11 positions matching TRBD2. V lost 4 bases to trimming and J lost 5 bases; unmatched junction nucleotides: 8. The CDR3 loop spans 16 amino acids. Germline CDR1 and CDR2: SGHRS and YFSETQ. CDR3 DNA sequence: TGCGCCAGCAGCACCGGACCGGGACTAGCGGACAATGAGCAGTTCTTC. Amino acid sequence: CASSTGPGLADNEQFF.

This clonotype came up once. V and J are TRBV5-1 and TRBJ1-1, with 8 bases matching TRBD1. CDR3 length: 18 amino acids. With V trimmed by 2 bases and J by 3 bases, 15 bases remained unmatched. CDR1 is SGHRS, CDR2 YFSETQ, per germline. This chain's CDR3 is CASSLPPTGAGRDTEAFF. The CDR3 DNA reads TGCGCCAGCAGCTTACCCCCGACAGGGGCGGGGAGAGACACTGAAGCTTTCTTT.

The rearrangement joins TRBV7-2 to TRBJ2-5; the D gene is possibly TRBD1 (6 bases). The J call may be in error: the DNA end matches TRBJ2-7 better. The CDR3 extends over 14 amino acids. Germline loops: CDR1 SGHTA, CDR2 FQGNSA. The CDR3 nucleotides are TGTGCCAGCAGCTCCATTACAGGGCCCCACGAGCAGTACTTC. Residues: CASSSITGPHEQYF.

Concerning this clonotype: One end of the junction fails to match germline, which may point to a read error. V usage is TRBV4-1 and J usage is TRBJ2-3, with D unresolved. CDR1 and CDR2 (germline): MGHRA, YSYEKL. The CDR3 spans 16 residues. The CDR3 bases are TGCACCAGCAGCCCCAATCCGGCCTCTATCACAGATACGCAGTATTTT. Protein sequence: CTSSPNPASITDTQYF.

V is TRBV28 and J is TRBJ2-4; the D call may be TRBD1 or TRBD2 (6 bases each). The CDR3 is 14 amino acids. The germline V and J ends were trimmed by 10 bases and 13 bases, with 26 bases remaining between them. The germline V gene has CDR1 MDHEN and CDR2 SYDVKM. The CDR3 spells CATLEGGPYNEQYF. CDR3 coding DNA: TGTGCCACCCTAGAGGGGGGCCCCTACAATGAGCAGTACTTC.

At least ten counts were recorded for this clonotype. This chain connects TRBV20-1 to TRBJ2-5; tentatively, D is TRBD1 (6 bases). The V end was cut by 6 bases, the J end by 3 bases, with 14 bases between. Per germline, CDR1 DFQATT and CDR2 SNEGSKA (reference sequence). This CDR3 spans 13 amino acids. In DNA form, the CDR3 reads TGCAGTGCGGCCGCTAGGACAGAAGAGACCCAGTACTTC. As protein: CSAAARTEETQYF.

The chain has TRBV5-5 and TRBJ2-7; 8 nucleotides align to TRBD2. The CDR3 runs to 16 residues. V was pared by 0 bases and J by 0 bases, with 5 bases of the junction left unmatched. Germline assignment: CDR1 SGHKS and CDR2 YYEKEE (reference sequence). The DNA for the CDR3 is TGTGCCAGCAGCTTGGGGCTCCTAGCGGGCTCCTACGAGCAGTACTTC. It yields the protein CASSLGLLAGSYEQYF.

The chain combines TRBV20-1 with TRBJ2-2; 9 bases map to TRBD2. J was trimmed by 1 base and V by 4 bases; bases with no gene match: 4. Germline V gives CDR1 DFQATT, CDR2 SNEGSKA (reference sequence). The CDR3 length is 15 residues. The CDR3 here is CSATLAGLNTGELFF. CDR3 DNA sequence: TGCAGTGCTACGCTAGCGGGATTGAACACCGGGGAGCTGTTTTTT.

This clonotype has ten or more counts. The chain carries TRBV20-1 and TRBJ2-7; D is possibly TRBD1 or TRBD2 (5 bases each). This CDR3 comprises 13 residues. The germline V and J ends were trimmed by 5 bases and 6 bases, with 17 bases remaining between them. Germline loops: CDR1 DFQATT, CDR2 SNEGSKA (reference sequence). The CDR3 DNA follows: TGCAGTGCTTCCGGGACCCTCCCTCGCGAGCAGTACTTC. It translates to CSASGTLPREQYF.

The sample holds a few counts of this clonotype. The V call is TRBV20-1, the J call TRBJ2-1, with TRBD2 identical over 15 bases. CDR3 length: 17 residues. Trimming cost V 7 bases and J 2 bases; bases outside gene matches: 9. Germline CDR1 reads DFQATT; CDR2 reads SNEGSKA (reference sequence). The CDR3 nucleotides are TGCAGTGTCCCCGGGACTAGCGGGAGGATCACCTACAATGAGCAGTTCTTC. Translated: CSVPGTSGRITYNEQFF.

With respect to this clonotype: It may be a read error: a sequence one base away is much more abundant. This chain uses TRBV15 with TRBJ1-4, with D tentatively TRBD1 (5 bases). There are 14 residues in the CDR3. The germline gives CDR1 LNHNV, CDR2 YYDKDF (reference sequence). CDR3 sequence reads: CTTSMGPINEKLFF. For the CDR3, the DNA is TGTACCACCAGCATGGGGCCGATTAATGAAAAACTGTTTTTT. The variable domain in full, completed from reference TRBV15 and TRBJ1-4, reads DAMVIQNPRYQVTQFGKPVTLSCSQTLNHNVMYWYQQKSSQAPKLLFHYYDKDFNNEADTPDNFQSRRPNTSFCFLDIRSPGLGDTAMYLCTTSMGPINEKLFFGSGTQLSVL.

V gene TRBV5-1 combines with J gene TRBJ1-2; D unclear. Trimming took off 0 bases at V and 7 bases at J, with 13 bases between the two ends. The CDR3 sequence is 14 residues long. The germline gives CDR1 SGHRS, CDR2 YFSETQ. This chain's CDR3 is CASSLATSLGGYTF. The CDR3 nucleotides read TGCGCCAGCAGCTTGGCGACGTCCCTGGGTGGCTACACCTTC.

This clonotype was seen more than once but under ten times. The J gene is TRBJ1-4, the V gene TRBV27; perhaps TRBD1 as D (5 bases). The germline CDR1 and CDR2 sequences are MNHEY and SMNVEV (reference sequence). Trimming stripped 0 bases from V and 7 bases from J, with 12 bases between. This CDR3 has 15 residues. The chain's CDR3 is CASSLSGGTFEKLFF. CDR3 DNA: TGTGCCAGCAGTTTATCGGGCGGGACGTTTGAAAAACTGTTTTTT.

The V call is TRBV29-1, the J call TRBJ2-6; D is perhaps TRBD1 or TRBD2 (5 bases each). The germline CDR1 and CDR2 sequences are SQVTM and ANQGSEA. The CDR3 totals 14 residues. Trimming took 4 bases from V and 2 from J, leaving 9 bases between them. The CDR3 DNA sequence: TGCAGCGTTGGGGACCCCACTGGGGCCAACGTCCTGACTTTC. This gives the protein CSVGDPTGANVLTF. Combining the CDR3 with reference TRBV29-1 and TRBJ2-6 gives the whole variable domain SAVISQKPSRDICQRGTSLTIQCQVDSQVTMMFWYRQQPGQSLTLIATANQGSEATYESGFVIDKFPISRPNLTFSTLTVSNMSPEDSSIYLCSVGDPTGANVLTFGAGSRLTVL.

In its sample, this clonotype was seen many times. The chain has TRBV29-1 and TRBJ2-5; a possible D gene is TRBD2 (6 bases). There are 12 residues in the CDR3. Germline values: CDR1 SQVTM, CDR2 ANQGSEA. V was pared by 6 bases and J by 7 bases, with 15 bases between. The CDR3 reads CSVGDSGGTQYF. The CDR3 coding sequence is TGCAGCGTAGGGGACTCCGGGGGGACCCAGTACTTC.

The chain carries TRBV3-1 and TRBJ2-1, with a tentative D call TRBD1 (5 bases). V was shortened by 6 bases and J by 10 bases, with 13 bases between the two germline ends. Per germline, CDR1 LGHDT and CDR2 YNNKEL (reference sequence). CDR3 size: 12 residues. CDR3 loop: CASSRRVGEQFF. DNA of the CDR3: TGTGCCAGCAGTCGCAGGGTTGGGGAGCAGTTCTTC.

This clonotype was seen only a few times. This chain uses TRBV20-1 with TRBJ2-3, with 10 nucleotides matching TRBD2. The CDR3 has 16 residues. Germline assignment: CDR1 DFQATT and CDR2 SNEGSKA (reference sequence). The trim removed 1 base at V and 3 bases at J, leaving 7 bases unmatched. CDR3 in amino acids: CSARVPSGSETDTQYF. The CDR3 DNA follows: TGCAGTGCTAGAGTCCCTAGCGGGAGTGAAACAGATACGCAGTATTTT.

This clonotype was recorded at least ten times. V gene TRBV6-5 combines with J gene TRBJ2-7, with 7 bases fitting TRBD2. Germline V lookup: CDR1 MNHEY, CDR2 SVGAGI. The CDR3 runs 15 residues. J gave up 2 bases and V 8 bases, and 12 bases lay outside the gene matches. CDR3 loop: CASGRRETVTYEQYF. The CDR3 nucleotides are TGTGCCAGCGGGCGGCGGGAGACGGTCACCTACGAGCAGTACTTC.

As for this clonotype: The junction departs from germline at one end; a sequencing error may be responsible. CDR3: CCAPSGVRVDTQYF. For the CDR3, the DNA is TGCTGTGCTCCTAGCGGGGTGCGGGTAGATACGCAGTATTTT. V usage is TRBV20-1 and J usage is TRBJ2-3; 9 bases fit TRBD2. The CDR3 covers 14 residues. Germline V CDR1 and CDR2: DFQATT, SNEGSKA (reference sequence).

The chain couples TRBV15 to TRBJ2-7, with a weak D call TRBD1 (5 bases). V was cut by 0 bases and J by 6 bases, with 9 bases left in between. CDR3 length: 13 amino acids. Germline CDR1 and CDR2: LNHNV and YYDKDF (reference sequence). The CDR3 reads CATSRDLGAEQYF. The CDR3 DNA follows: TGTGCCACCAGCAGAGATCTAGGGGCCGAGCAGTACTTC.